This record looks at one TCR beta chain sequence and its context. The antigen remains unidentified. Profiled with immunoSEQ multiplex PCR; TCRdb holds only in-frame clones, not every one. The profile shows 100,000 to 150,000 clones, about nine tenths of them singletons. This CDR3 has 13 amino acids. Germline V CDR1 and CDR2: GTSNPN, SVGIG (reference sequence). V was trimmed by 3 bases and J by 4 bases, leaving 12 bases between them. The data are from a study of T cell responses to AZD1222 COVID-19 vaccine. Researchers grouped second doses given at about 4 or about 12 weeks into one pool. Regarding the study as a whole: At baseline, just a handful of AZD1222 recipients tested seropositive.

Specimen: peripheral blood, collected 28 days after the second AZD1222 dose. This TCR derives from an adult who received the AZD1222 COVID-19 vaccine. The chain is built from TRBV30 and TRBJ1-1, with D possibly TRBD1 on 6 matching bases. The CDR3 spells CAWRTGGITEAFF. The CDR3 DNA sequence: TGTGCCTGGAGGACCGGGGGCATCACTGAAGCTTTCTTT.